The 24 T cell receptor beta chains below all came from one sample that was sequenced in a study of blood T cell repertoires in COVID-19. TCRdb's table, derived via immunoSEQ multiplex PCR, lists solely in-frame clones and lacks some. In the table there are about 62,000 clones, just over 70% of which are singletons. The sequenced material came from PBMCs or T cells enriched from blood (not recorded which). The origin of the receptors is a woman aged 60-75 years who had been exposed to COVID-19.

This clone was recorded once. The gene calls are TRBV9 and TRBJ1-6; D call uncertain. Trimming took off 3 bases at V and 2 bases at J, with 9 bases between the two ends. This CDR3 contains 15 residues. CDR1 is SGDLS and CDR2 is YYNGEE in the germline V gene. CDR3 coding DNA: TGTGCCAGCAGCGCGACCGAGGCCTATAATTCACCCCTCCACTTT. It specifies CASSATEAYNSPLHF.

The gene calls are TRBV5-4 and TRBJ1-1, with D unclear. This CDR3 has 16 amino acids. Trimming shortened V by 4 bases and J by 2 bases, and 18 bases separated the two germline ends. Germline CDR1 SGHNT, CDR2 YYREEE (reference sequence). Here the CDR3 DNA reads TGTGCCAGCAGCCCGGGAGGCCTTGTGGGCAACACTGAAGCTTTCTTT. Encoded protein: CASSPGGLVGNTEAFF. Combining the CDR3 with reference TRBV5-4 and TRBJ1-1 gives the whole variable domain ETGVTQSPTHLIKTRGQQVTLRCSSQSGHNTVSWYQQALGQGPQFIFQYYREEENGRGNFPPRFSGLQFPNYSSELNVNALELDDSALYLCASSPGGLVGNTEAFFGQGTRLTVV.

The chain recombines TRBV6-2 or TRBV6-3 with TRBJ1-1, with D possibly being TRBD1 (6 bases). Trimming left V 2 bases short and J 1 base short, with 11 bases between. The CDR3 covers 15 residues. Germline V CDR1 and CDR2: MNHEY, SVGEGT. The CDR3 is CASSYRGHENTEAFF. DNA for the CDR3: TGTGCCAGCAGTTACCGGGGACACGAGAACACTGAAGCTTTCTTT.

The chain has TRBV4-3 and TRBJ1-1; possible D gene TRBD1, 6 bases. The CDR3 length is 15 residues. With 1 base removed from V and 4 bases from J, the gap between germline ends came to 13 bases. Germline lookup yields CDR1 LGHNA and CDR2 YSLEER. Here the CDR3 reads CASSQAGVGGTEAFF. In DNA, the CDR3 is TGCGCCAGCAGCCAAGCAGGGGTAGGAGGCACTGAAGCTTTCTTT.

V gene TRBV27 combines with J gene TRBJ1-4; maybe TRBD1 (6 bases). V shed 6 bases and J shed 8 bases, with 7 bases lying between them. The CDR3 runs 11 residues. Germline-derived CDR1 and CDR2 are MNHEY and SMNVEV (reference sequence). The CDR3 DNA follows: TGTGCCAGCAGCGACAGGGAAAAACTGTTTTTT. Protein product: CASSDREKLFF.

The CDR3 region has the DNA TGTGCCAGCAGTACGGGACTAGCCTACGAGCAGTACTTC. It translates to CASSTGLAYEQYF. The chain joins TRBV28 to TRBJ2-7; 8 bases line up with TRBD2. The junction had 2 bases not matched to a gene; V was cut back by 5 bases and J by 2 bases. Germline CDR1 and CDR2: MDHEN and SYDVKM. CDR3 size: 13 residues.

The chain recombines TRBV5-6 with TRBJ1-6, with 10 positions matching TRBD1. Germline V gene lookup returns CDR1 SGHDT and CDR2 YYEEEE. Trimming cost V 4 bases and J 0 bases; bases outside gene matches: 4. The CDR3 has 17 amino acids. CDR3 sequence (DNA): TGTGCCAGCAGCCGACAGGGGGCGCGCTCCTATAATTCACCCCTCCACTTT. It translates to CASSRQGARSYNSPLHF.

The gene calls are TRBV9 and TRBJ2-3, with D perhaps TRBD2 (6 bases). The V gene's germline CDR1 is SGDLS and CDR2 YYNGEE. The CDR3 is made up of 15 amino acids. V dropped 0 bases and J dropped 3 bases, with 11 bases sitting between them. The CDR3 DNA reads as TGTGCCAGCAGCGTAGCTGGGCTAGCGACAGATACGCAGTATTTT. Translating it yields CASSVAGLATDTQYF.

The rearrangement joins TRBV7-2 to TRBJ2-7; 15 bases line up with TRBD2. This CDR3 has 15 amino acids. Per germline, CDR1 SGHTA and CDR2 FQGNSA. Trimming cost V 3 bases and J 3 bases; bases outside gene matches: 0. CDR3 in amino acids: CASSLGLAGGYEQYF. The CDR3 nucleotides are TGTGCCAGCAGCTTGGGACTAGCGGGAGGCTACGAGCAGTACTTC.

The rearrangement joins TRBV6-1 to TRBJ2-7; TRBD1 matches at 12 bases. Germline CDR1 and CDR2: MNHNS and SASEGT. V was clipped by 2 bases and J by 4 bases; unmatched bases: 6. There are 16 residues in the CDR3. The DNA of the CDR3 is TGTGCCAGCAGTGAATCGGGGACAGGGGGCTTATACGAGCAGTACTTC. Translating it yields CASSESGTGGLYEQYF.

The chain combines TRBV7-2 with TRBJ1-5; D gene ambiguous. V shed 3 bases and J shed 5 bases, with 14 bases lying between them. Germline CDR1 is SGHTA and CDR2 is FQGNSA. The length of the CDR3 is 15 residues. The CDR3: CASSLVFGSDQPQHF. The CDR3 DNA is TGTGCCAGCAGCTTGGTTTTCGGGTCGGATCAGCCCCAGCATTTT.

V usage is TRBV5-4 and J usage is TRBJ2-5; 10 positions agree with TRBD2. The V gene's germline CDR1 is SGHNT and CDR2 YYREEE (reference sequence). CDR3 length: 15 amino acids. V gave up 1 base and J gave up 5 bases; unmatched junction bases: 5. The CDR3 sequence is CASSLRAGGPETQYF. DNA for the CDR3: TGTGCCAGCAGCTTGCGAGCGGGGGGGCCGGAGACCCAGTACTTC. The variable domain in full, with the rest retrieved from reference TRBV5-4 and TRBJ2-5, is ETGVTQSPTHLIKTRGQQVTLRCSSQSGHNTVSWYQQALGQGPQFIFQYYREEENGRGNFPPRFSGLQFPNYSSELNVNALELDDSALYLCASSLRAGGPETQYFGPGTRLLVL.

Ten or more counts support this clone. V is TRBV7-2 and J is TRBJ2-1; perhaps TRBD1 as D (5 bases). CDR1 SGHTA and CDR2 FQGNSA come from the germline V gene. With 0 bases removed from V and 9 bases from J, the gap between germline ends came to 9 bases. The CDR3 consists of 13 residues. The CDR3 is CASSLAGDGEQFF. The CDR3 region has the DNA TGTGCCAGCAGCTTAGCAGGGGATGGTGAGCAGTTCTTC.

This clone was seen only once. V gene TRBV28 combines with J gene TRBJ1-5, with TRBD1 as a possible D gene (6 bases). The CDR3 is 16 residues long. The V gene's germline CDR1 is MDHEN and CDR2 SYDVKM. V was trimmed by 1 base and J by 8 bases, leaving 18 bases between them. The CDR3 region has the DNA TGTGCCAGCAGTTTATACCAACAGGGCCCGGGGAAGCCCCAGCATTTT. It specifies CASSLYQQGPGKPQHF.

The J gene is TRBJ2-1, the V gene TRBV10-1; 8 nucleotides line up with TRBD2. The ends lost 5 bases at V and 1 base at J; junction bases unmatched: 7. This CDR3 has 16 residues. Germline assignment: CDR1 WNHNN and CDR2 SYGVQD (reference sequence). The CDR3 bases are TGCGCCAGCAGTCGGGGGCAGCGGGAGTCCTACAATGAGCAGTTCTTC. Residues: CASSRGQRESYNEQFF.

This rearrangement joins TRBV5-1 to TRBJ1-4; possible D gene TRBD1, 5 bases. CDR3 length equals 15 residues. The V gene lost 3 bases and the J gene lost 3 bases, with 12 bases spanning the gap. Per the germline V gene, CDR1 is SGHRS and CDR2 is YFSETQ. The CDR3 nucleotides read TGCGCCAGCAGCTCGCTCGGGACTTCTAATGAAAAACTGTTTTTT. Translating it yields CASSSLGTSNEKLFF.

Concerning this clone: This specimen includes other DNA sequences encoding the same CDR3. The chain has TRBV7-9 and TRBJ1-2; D remains ambiguous. V gave up 3 bases and J gave up 8 bases, with 13 bases separating them. The CDR3 spans 13 residues. Germline lookup yields CDR1 SEHNR and CDR2 FQNEAQ (reference sequence). The CDR3 spells CASSLDGILGYTF. CDR3 bases: TGTGCCAGCAGCTTGGACGGGATCTTAGGCTACACCTTC. Drawing the rest from reference TRBV7-9 and TRBJ1-2, the complete variable domain is DTGVSQNPRHKITKRGQNVTFRCDPISEHNRLYWYRQTLGQGPEFLTYFQNEAQLEKSRLLSDRFSAERPKGSFSTLEIQRTEQGDSAMYLCASSLDGILGYTFGSGTRLTVV.

The rearrangement links TRBV7-2 to TRBJ2-7, with a weak D call TRBD1 (6 bases). Germline assignment: CDR1 SGHTA and CDR2 FQGNSA. The CDR3 extends over 13 amino acids. Trimming removed 1 base at V and 6 bases at J, with 10 bases between. CDR3 residues: CASSLGQVGEQYF. CDR3 in DNA: TGTGCCAGCAGCTTAGGACAGGTGGGCGAGCAGTACTTC. The whole variable domain, remainder taken from reference TRBV7-2 and TRBJ2-7, is GAGVSQSPSNKVTEKGKDVELRCDPISGHTALYWYRQSLGQGLEFLIYFQGNSAPDKSGLPSDRFSAERTGGSVSTLTIQRTQQEDSAVYLCASSLGQVGEQYFGPGTRLTVT.

V and J are TRBV2 and TRBJ1-1; D unclear. This CDR3 has 12 residues. V lost 7 bases and J lost 0, with 6 bases in between. Germline V gives CDR1 SNHLY, CDR2 FYNNEI. The CDR3 protein is CASKRVNTEAFF. As DNA, the CDR3 is TGTGCCAGCAAGAGGGTGAACACTGAAGCTTTCTTT. The full variable domain, with the rest looked up from reference TRBV2 and TRBJ1-1, is EPEVTQTPSHQVTQMGQEVILRCVPISNHLYFYWYRQILGQKVEFLVSFYNNEISEKSEIFDDQFSVERPDGSNFTLKIRSTKLEDSAMYFCASKRVNTEAFFGQGTRLTVV.

The V gene is TRBV9, the J gene TRBJ1-1; no clear D gene. CDR3 length: 13 residues. Germline CDR1 reads SGDLS; CDR2 reads YYNGEE. V lost 0 bases, J lost 7 bases, and 10 bases lay in between. This chain's CDR3 is CASSVDGRGEAFF. The CDR3 coding sequence is TGTGCCAGCAGCGTAGATGGGCGGGGTGAAGCTTTCTTT. Full variable domain (remainder filled in from reference TRBV9 and TRBJ1-1): DSGVTQTPKHLITATGQRVTLRCSPRSGDLSVYWYQQSLDQGLQFLIQYYNGEERAKGNILERFSAQQFPDLHSELNLSSLELGDSALYFCASSVDGRGEAFFGQGTRLTVV.

This sequence joins TRBV7-2 and TRBJ2-2; D remains ambiguous. Trimming stripped 6 bases from V and 2 bases from J, with 16 bases between. The CDR3 runs 16 residues. CDR1 is SGHTA, CDR2 FQGNSA, per germline. The CDR3 loop reads CASRSPGPINTGELFF. CDR3 sequence (DNA): TGTGCCAGCAGGTCTCCGGGTCCTATAAACACCGGGGAGCTGTTTTTT.

The chain uses TRBV12-3 or TRBV12-4 and TRBJ1-2; D remains unclear. This CDR3 comprises 12 residues. V shed 2 bases and J shed 10 bases, with 11 bases lying between them. CDR3 in DNA: TGTGCCAGCAGTTTAAGAAGAGGAGACTACACCTTC. Translated: CASSLRRGDYTF.

This chain links TRBV11-2 with TRBJ2-1, with 10 bases matching TRBD1. The germline V gene encodes CDR1 SGHAT and CDR2 FQNNGV. The CDR3 covers 17 residues. V trimming: 4 bases; J trimming: 7 bases; junction bases outside the gene matches: 13. In nucleotides, the CDR3 is TGTGCCAGCAGCTCGGGGCCGTGGGACAGGGGCGGAAATGAGCAGTTCTTC. Its translation: CASSSGPWDRGGNEQFF.

The rearrangement joins TRBV6-5 to TRBJ1-1; D is unclear. V was clipped by 2 bases and J by 0 bases, with 7 bases between them. This CDR3 contains 14 residues. Germline CDR1 MNHEY, CDR2 SVGAGI. The CDR3 protein is CASSYAVMNTEAFF. DNA for the CDR3: TGTGCCAGCAGTTACGCAGTAATGAACACTGAAGCTTTCTTT.